A single sample gave rise to the 13 T cell receptor beta chains below, sequenced in a study of T cell responses to AZD1222 COVID-19 vaccine. Some clones are missing from TCRdb's copy, which holds only in-frame ones; the method was immunoSEQ multiplex PCR. The profile shows tens of thousands of clones, about nine tenths of them singletons. Sequences were derived from peripheral blood, sampled on day 0 of AZD1222 vaccination. The receptors originated from an adult in good health.

V gene TRBV6-5 combines with J gene TRBJ1-6; D gene unclear. The CDR3 is 13 residues long. Germline values: CDR1 MNHEY, CDR2 SVGAGI. Deletions cut 0 bases from V and 9 bases from J, with 6 bases between. CDR3 in amino acids: CASSYSLGSPLHF. DNA of the CDR3: TGTGCCAGCAGTTACTCGTTAGGTTCACCCCTCCACTTT.

The chain has TRBV5-1 and TRBJ2-2, with 8 bases aligning to TRBD1. J lost 6 bases, V lost 8 bases, and 12 bases had no gene match. The CDR3 is 15 residues long. In germline, CDR1 is SGHRS, CDR2 YFSETQ. DNA for the CDR3: TGCGCCAGTACCGGACAGGGTGGGTTTGCCGGGGAGCTGTTTTTT. It encodes CASTGQGGFAGELFF.

This clone has just one count. This chain uses TRBV7-2 with TRBJ2-1, with D perhaps matching TRBD2 (6 bases). The CDR3 runs to 17 residues. V was shortened by 2 bases and J by 0 bases, with 14 bases between the two germline ends. CDR1 is SGHTA, CDR2 FQGNSA, per germline. The CDR3 nucleotides are TGTGCCAGCAGCTTAAGACTAGTCCTTAGCTCCTACAATGAGCAGTTCTTC. Protein sequence: CASSLRLVLSSYNEQFF.

The genes are TRBV5-1 and TRBJ2-7, with D possibly being TRBD1 or TRBD2 (5 bases each). V lost 5 bases, J lost 7 bases, and 22 bases lay in between. Germline loops: CDR1 SGHRS, CDR2 YFSETQ. This CDR3 region has 15 residues. DNA of the CDR3: TGCGCCAGCAGAAATGCAAGGGACGGACTCCTGGAGCAGTACTTC. Translated: CASRNARDGLLEQYF.

The chain joins TRBV4-1 to TRBJ2-2; 10 bases align to TRBD2. The germline CDR1 and CDR2 sequences are MGHRA and YSYEKL. This CDR3 comprises 18 residues. V lost 3 bases to trimming and J lost 3 bases; unmatched junction nucleotides: 10. As DNA, the CDR3 is TGCGCCAGCAGCCAGCAGTCTGGAGCGGGAGGGTACACCGGGGAGCTGTTTTTT. This gives the protein CASSQQSGAGGYTGELFF.

The chain combines TRBV28 with TRBJ1-1; a weak D match, TRBD1 (6 bases). Looked up from germline, CDR1 is MDHEN and CDR2 is SYDVKM. The germline V and J ends were trimmed by 2 bases and 3 bases, with 10 bases remaining between them. This CDR3 contains 14 residues. The CDR3 nucleotides are TGTGCCAGCAGTTTAGTGGGACAACACACTGAAGCTTTCTTT. It is translated as CASSLVGQHTEAFF.

The chain combines TRBV7-2 with TRBJ2-7, with D maybe TRBD1 (5 bases). The V and J ends lost 4 bases and 1 base respectively, with 11 bases between them. The V gene's germline CDR1 is SGHTA and CDR2 FQGNSA. The CDR3 spans 14 residues. CDR3 in amino acids: CASSSAKGSYEQYF. The CDR3, as DNA: TGTGCCAGCAGCTCCGCCAAGGGGTCCTACGAGCAGTACTTC.

The V gene is TRBV2, the J gene TRBJ2-7; D not resolved. There are 13 residues in the CDR3. V shed 1 base and J shed 2 bases, with 6 bases lying between them. Germline V lookup: CDR1 SNHLY, CDR2 FYNNEI. The CDR3 DNA reads TGTGCCAGCAGTGAAGGGGGTACCTACGAGCAGTACTTC. As protein: CASSEGGTYEQYF.

This rearrangement joins TRBV29-1 to TRBJ2-1, with D perhaps TRBD2 (6 bases). The CDR3 length is 13 residues. Germline CDR1 reads SQVTM; CDR2 reads ANQGSEA. V was clipped by 1 base and J by 9 bases, with 13 bases between them. The chain's CDR3 is CSVEVGRYGEQFF. The CDR3 nucleotides are TGCAGCGTTGAAGTCGGGAGATACGGTGAGCAGTTCTTC.

The chain links TRBV19 to TRBJ2-1; 7 positions agree with TRBD2. The germline CDR1 and CDR2 sequences are LNHDA and SQIVND (reference sequence). The CDR3 is made up of 15 amino acids. V trimming: 1 base; J trimming: 6 bases; junction bases outside the gene matches: 6. The CDR3 is CASSIARGSSNEQFF. The CDR3 nucleotides read TGTGCCAGTAGTATAGCTCGCGGGAGTAGCAATGAGCAGTTCTTC. Drawing the rest from reference TRBV19 and TRBJ2-1, the complete variable domain is DGGITQSPKYLFRKEGQNVTLSCEQNLNHDAMYWYRQDPGQGLRLIYYSQIVNDFQKGDIAEGYSVSREKKESFPLTVTSAQKNPTAFYLCASSIARGSSNEQFFGPGTRLTVL.

V and J are TRBV27 and TRBJ2-2, with 11 bases identical to TRBD2. The V gene's germline CDR1 is MNHEY and CDR2 SMNVEV (reference sequence). CDR3 length equals 15 residues. Losses at the gene ends were 6 bases for V and 9 bases for J; bases not matched to a gene: 9. CDR3 nucleotide sequence: TGTGCCAGCAGACCCGGGACTAGCGGAGATCGGGAGCTGTTTTTT. Amino acids: CASRPGTSGDRELFF.

This chain joins TRBV27 and TRBJ1-6; D is possibly TRBD1 (5 bases). Germline CDR1 MNHEY, CDR2 SMNVEV (reference sequence). This CDR3 has 15 residues. Trimming left V 1 base short and J 9 bases short, with 13 bases between. Here the CDR3 DNA reads TGTGCCAGCAGTTTATTGGCAGGGATGGGTTCACCCCTCCACTTT. Its protein product is CASSLLAGMGSPLHF.

The chain combines TRBV5-1 with TRBJ2-7; 7 nucleotides match TRBD1. The CDR3 runs 14 residues. Germline CDR1 reads SGHRS; CDR2 reads YFSETQ. J gave up 3 bases and V 4 bases, and 7 bases lay outside the gene matches. The DNA of the CDR3 is TGCGCCAGCAGCGAGATAAGGGACAGCTACGAGCAGTACTTC. Its translation: CASSEIRDSYEQYF.